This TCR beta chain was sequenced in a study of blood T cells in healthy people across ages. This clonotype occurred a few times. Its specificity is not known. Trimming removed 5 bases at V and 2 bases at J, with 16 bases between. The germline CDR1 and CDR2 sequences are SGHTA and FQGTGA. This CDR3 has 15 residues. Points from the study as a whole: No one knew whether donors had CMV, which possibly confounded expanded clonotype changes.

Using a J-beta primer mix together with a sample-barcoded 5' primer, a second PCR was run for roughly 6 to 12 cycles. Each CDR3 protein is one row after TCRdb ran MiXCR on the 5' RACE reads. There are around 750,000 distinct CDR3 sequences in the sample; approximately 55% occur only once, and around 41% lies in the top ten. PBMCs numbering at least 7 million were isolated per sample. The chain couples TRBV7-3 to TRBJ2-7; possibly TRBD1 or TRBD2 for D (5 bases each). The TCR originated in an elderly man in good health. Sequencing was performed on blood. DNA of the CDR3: TGTGCCAGCAGCCCCCAAGGGACCGAGACCTACGAGCAGTACTTC. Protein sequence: CASSPQGTETYEQYF. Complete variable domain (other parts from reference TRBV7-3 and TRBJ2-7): GAGVSQTPSNKVTEKGKYVELRCDPISGHTALYWYRQSLGQGPEFLIYFQGTGAADDSGLPNDRFFAVRPEGSVSTLKIQRTERGDSAVYLCASSPQGTETYEQYFGPGTRLTVT.